The clone carrying this T cell receptor (beta chain) was counted only a few times. Its specificity is not known. Using RNA template, CDR3s of TCR alpha and beta were amplified with iRepertoire arm-PCR. Tissue mRNA or PBMC total RNA, roughly 100-400 ng, went into one-step reverse transcription and amplification. TCRdb reprocessed the multiplex PCR reads with MiXCR, giving one entry per CDR3 protein. The sample lists around 44,000 distinct CDR3 sequences; around 24% were seen once. Trimming took 3 bases from V and 6 from J, leaving 13 bases between them. Germline CDR1 and CDR2: SGDLS and YYNGEE. This CDR3 is 14 amino acids long. This sample stems from a study of glioma-infiltrating T cells. Findings and caveats of the study: Above-expected tissue-blood divergence occurred in all gliomas, most in low-grade ones. Only very few CDR3 sequences appeared in both tissue and blood.

Sequenced material: glioma tissue, nonneoplastic brain tissue, or PBMCs (not recorded which). This receptor was taken from a human donor with low-grade glioma or glioblastoma, undergoing nonglioma brain surgery, or in good health (not recorded which). The V and J genes are TRBV9 and TRBJ1-3; a possible D gene is TRBD1 (5 bases). Written as DNA, the CDR3 is TGTGCCAGCAGCGCCGACGGGGACGAAAACACCATATATTTT. Amino acid sequence: CASSADGDENTIYF.